The TCR beta chain under discussion was sequenced for a study of response to subunit inactivated influenza vaccine. General study results and limits: The authors suggested that every seasonal influenza vaccination recruits few new T cells.

TCRdb reprocessed the RT-PCR reads with MiXCR, giving one entry per CDR3 protein. This table has 650,000 to 800,000 distinct CDR3 sequences, approximately 13% appearing once. This clonotype was detected only a few times. Its antigen remains unidentified. The sample was PBMCs from blood, taken approximately 15 days before vaccination. This TCR derives from a man aged 50-60 years who received an inactivated influenza vaccine.

CDR3 residues: CASSLEVPSDTQYF. The CDR3 nucleotides read TGTGCCAGCAGCTTAGAGGTCCCGTCAGATACGCAGTATTTT. The chain links TRBV7-2 to TRBJ2-3; D gene uncertain. Per germline, CDR1 SGHTA and CDR2 FQGNSA. V lost 1 base to trimming and J lost 4 bases, with 9 bases between them. This CDR3 region has 14 residues.